This entry features one T cell receptor (beta chain) sequence. Its antigen is as yet unknown. This sample was taken from a study of cytomegalovirus exposure and HLA in healthy donors. Study context: Among the 398 donors who were genotyped, approximately 84% fell in the genetic ancestry cluster that is associated with self-reported Caucasian donors.

Study-wide findings and caveats: Sequences of the TCR beta chain were said to predict the HLA-A and HLA-B alleles of most subjects accurately. HLA alleles showed associations with 15,000 to 20,000 TCR beta sequences in a later analysis, at a 0.05 false discovery rate. In vitro confirmation showed three CMV-associated chains to be CMV antigen specific.

In germline, CDR1 is KGHSH, CDR2 LQKENI. This CDR3 is 15 amino acids long. The V gene lost 5 bases and the J gene lost 2 bases, with 15 bases spanning the gap. PCR primers comprised 60 Vbeta and 13 Jbeta primers. Sequenced by immunoSEQ multiplex PCR; TCRdb stores in-frame clones only, minus some. Among over 65,000 clones listed, roughly three quarters were seen once. The receptor comes from a woman in her 40s in good health and CMV-seropositive. The chain is built from TRBV18 and TRBJ1-2; D gene uncertain. The sample taken for sequencing was PBMCs. The CDR3 loop reads CASSTGGSENYGYTF. The CDR3 region has the DNA TGTGCCAGCTCAACGGGTGGATCAGAGAACTATGGCTACACCTTC.